This paragraph reports one TCR beta chain. Its target is unknown. The data were produced by immunoSEQ multiplex PCR, yet TCRdb's version contains in-frame clones alone and is incomplete. Of some 60,000 clones listed, 70% to 85% are singletons. This entry comes from a study of radiotherapy plus CTLA-4 blockade in lung cancer. General study points: Clones derived from tumor TCRs expanded in blood after radiotherapy plus ipilimumab.

This TCR came from a human donor with non-small cell lung cancer who had a complete response to radiotherapy plus ipilimumab. This specimen consisted of peripheral blood, obtained from a patient treated with radiotherapy plus ipilimumab.

The CDR3 here is CASSSDRLEGYTF. DNA of the CDR3: TGTGCCAGCAGTAGTGACAGGTTGGAGGGCTACACCTTC. The rearrangement links TRBV6-1 to TRBJ1-2; maybe TRBD1 (6 bases). The V and J ends lost 5 bases and 8 bases respectively, with 15 bases between them. CDR3 size: 13 residues. Germline assignment: CDR1 MNHNS and CDR2 SASEGT.